This TCR beta chain stems from a study of tumor-infiltrating lymphocytes in oesophageal squamous cell carcinoma. TCRdb re-analysed the PCR reads in MiXCR, keeping a single row per CDR3 protein. Of about 21,000 distinct CDR3 sequences listed, about two fifths are singletons. The CDR3 loop spans 13 amino acids. Germline assignment: CDR1 MRHNA and CDR2 SNTAGT. Trimming removed 6 bases at V and 2 bases at J, with 9 bases between. The chain joins TRBV6-4 to TRBJ2-3, with D possibly called TRBD1 or TRBD2 (5 bases each). This sequence originates from a male donor with esophageal squamous cell carcinoma. The specimen was esophageal tumor tissue. The CDR3: CASSGDDTDTQYF. CDR3 bases: TGTGCCAGCAGCGGGGACGACACAGATACGCAGTATTTT.